This TCR beta chain was sequenced for a study of blood T cell repertoires in COVID-19. Whole-study context: Whether acute or convalescent, the COVID-19 samples came from the United States, Italy and Spain. T cells, B-cell-depleted T cells, or PBMCs supplied cDNA or gDNA.

Looked up from germline, CDR1 is SGHDT and CDR2 is YYEEEE. The CDR3 spans 17 residues. The J segment lost 1 base and the V segment lost 4 bases, leaving 5 bases of the junction unmatched. Per the original methods: How many nucleated cells were present was estimated from reference gene primer amplification. Profiled with immunoSEQ multiplex PCR; TCRdb holds only in-frame clones, not every one. V and J calls and clone size are those listed in that table; D and trimming were worked out from the DNA. The sample has roughly 250,000 clones, about 89% seen once. The gene calls are TRBV5-6 and TRBJ2-5; 15 bases match TRBD2. The receptor comes from a man in his forties who had recovered from COVID-19. The sample was peripheral blood. The CDR3: CASSPGLAGGTQETQYF. The CDR3 coding sequence is TGTGCCAGCAGCCCGGGACTAGCGGGAGGTACCCAAGAGACCCAGTACTTC.